The rows below give T cell receptor beta chains drawn from one sample of a study of cytomegalovirus exposure and HLA in healthy donors. Method: immunoSEQ multiplex PCR; TCRdb's copy keeps in-frame clones and lacks some. Among some 180,000 clones listed, 65% to 85% were seen once. The specimen was PBMCs. Receptor source: a girl between 10 and 17 years old in good health and CMV-seropositive. CDR3s include the opening cysteine and the closing phenylalanine or tryptophan. D genes are given only for firm matches.

TRBJ1-5 | TRBV7-2 | . | TGTGCCAGCAGCTTAGATAGTAGGGGTCGTCAGCCCCAGCATTTT | CASSLDSRGRQPQHF
TRBJ2-3 | TRBV7-9 | TRBD2 | TGTGCCAGCAGCCTGGGGACTAGCGGGATTCAAGATACGCAGTATTTT | CASSLGTSGIQDTQYF
TRBJ1-2 | TRBV11-2 | . | TGTGCCAGCAGCTCTACAACCGGACAGCCAAACTATGGCTACACCTTC | CASSSTTGQPNYGYTF
TRBJ2-3 | TRBV7-9 | . | TGTGCCAGCACGAGGGAAGAGGTTGGCACAGATACGCAGTATTTT | CASTREEVGTDTQYF
TRBJ2-7 | TRBV5-1 | . | TGCGCCAGCAGCTTGGCAACACCATCCTACGAGCAGTACTTC | CASSLATPSYEQYF
TRBJ1-1 | TRBV21-1 | . | TGTGCCAGCAGCAAGGGACAGGGGCCGATGAACACTGAAGCTTTCTTT | CASSKGQGPMNTEAFF
TRBJ1-1 | TRBV18 | TRBD1 | TGTGCCAGCTCACTTCGGACAGGGAGAAACACTGAAGCTTTCTTT | CASSLRTGRNTEAFF
TRBJ2-5 | TRBV2 | . | TGTGCCAGCAGATACAGGGAGCAAGAGACCCAGTACTTC | CASRYREQETQYF
TRBJ2-7 | TRBV25-1 | TRBD1 | TGTGCCAGCAGTAGGTCACAGGGGGCCTACGAGCAGTACTTC | CASSRSQGAYEQYF
TRBJ2-7 | TRBV4-3 | . | TGCGCCAGCAGCCAAGAGGGAGGGGGCGAGCAGTACTTC | CASSQEGGGEQYF
TRBJ1-5 | TRBV6-1 | TRBD1 | TGTGCCAGCAGTGAGACAGGGGCCAATCAGCCCCAGCATTTT | CASSETGANQPQHF